A single sample gave rise to the 21 T cell receptor beta chains below, sequenced in a study of T-cell memory formation after mild COVID-19. TCRdb reanalysed the 5' RACE reads using MiXCR and keeps one entry per CDR3 protein. The table includes 120,000 to 150,000 distinct CDR3 sequences, less than 20% detected once. Sequenced sample: PBMCs or a T cell subset sorted from them (not recorded which). The origin of the receptors is an adult woman who had mild COVID-19 (a few samples of this study predate the infection). Cell type and time point are not known.

The V gene is TRBV6-2 or TRBV6-3, the J gene TRBJ2-2, with D possibly matching TRBD2 (6 bases). V dropped 2 bases and J dropped 1 base, with 8 bases sitting between them. This CDR3 region has 15 residues. CDR1 is MNHEY and CDR2 is SVGEGT in the germline V gene. The CDR3 DNA follows: TGTGCCAGCAGTTACCTGGGACTGAACACCGGGGAGCTGTTTTTT. Translated: CASSYLGLNTGELFF.

V usage is TRBV7-9 and J usage is TRBJ2-1; 7 bases line up with TRBD2. Germline loops: CDR1 SEHNR, CDR2 FQNEAQ (reference sequence). This CDR3 has 16 amino acids. Trimming took 5 bases from V and 5 from J; bases not matched to a gene: 12. This CDR3 is CASSPGGHLLDNEQFF. The CDR3 DNA follows: TGTGCCAGCAGCCCGGGGGGTCACCTCCTTGACAATGAGCAGTTCTTC.

There are a few counts of this clonotype. The gene calls are TRBV20-1 and TRBJ2-5, with 9 bases identical to TRBD2. Germline CDR1 reads DFQATT; CDR2 reads SNEGSKA (reference sequence). The junction had 6 bases not matched to a gene; V was cut back by 3 bases and J by 1 base. The CDR3 length is 15 residues. The CDR3 nucleotides read TGCAGTGCTAGCTGGACTAGCGTTGGCCAAGAGACCCAGTACTTC. It specifies CSASWTSVGQETQYF.

This rearrangement joins TRBV24-1 to TRBJ1-2, with a possible D match to TRBD1 (5 bases). The V end lost 3 bases, the J end lost 4 bases, and 11 bases lay between the germline ends. The CDR3 is 14 amino acids. Germline CDR1 reads KGHDR; CDR2 reads SFDVKD. This CDR3 reads CATSDTGTTYGYTF. CDR3 nucleotides: TGTGCCACCAGTGATACCGGGACGACCTATGGCTACACCTTC.

The chain recombines TRBV30 with TRBJ1-3, with a weak D call TRBD1 (6 bases). Germline V CDR1 and CDR2: GTSNPN, SVGIG (reference sequence). This CDR3 contains 16 residues. Trimming stripped 0 bases from V and 3 bases from J, with 15 bases between. The CDR3 region is CAWSVSPGAGGNTIYF. The CDR3 nucleotides are TGTGCCTGGAGTGTATCGCCGGGGGCTGGTGGAAACACCATATATTTT.

The chain couples TRBV20-1 to TRBJ2-1, with TRBD2 matching over 10 bases. Per germline, CDR1 DFQATT and CDR2 SNEGSKA (reference sequence). V dropped 5 bases and J dropped 6; count of bases not matched to a gene: 4. This CDR3 has 13 residues. The DNA of the CDR3 is TGCAGTGCTGCTAGCGGGAGCGGCAATGAGCAGTTCTTC. Translation gives CSAASGSGNEQFF.

Ten or more counts support this clonotype. J is TRBJ2-5 and V is TRBV5-1; 11 bases are a match to TRBD2. The V gene's germline CDR1 is SGHRS and CDR2 YFSETQ. The CDR3 is 17 amino acids. With 5 bases clipped from V and 2 bases from J, the junction kept 11 bases outside the gene matches. CDR3 sequence (DNA): TGCGCCAGCAGACGAACCACTGGGACTAGCGGACAAGAGACCCAGTACTTC. Translating gives CASRRTTGTSGQETQYF.

This clonotype was counted between two and nine times. Germline is not matched at one junction end, which may reflect a read error. The chain has TRBV27 and TRBJ1-2; tentatively, D is TRBD1 (6 bases). Germline-derived CDR1 and CDR2 are MNHEY and SMNVEV (reference sequence). The CDR3 runs to 15 residues. CDR3 sequence reads: CDSSLSKTGNYGYTF. CDR3 sequence (DNA): TGTGACAGCAGTTTATCGAAAACAGGGAACTATGGCTACACCTTC.

This clonotype has just one count. This chain uses TRBV5-5 with TRBJ2-2, with 11 nucleotides matching TRBD2. Trimming at V came to 2 bases and at J to 7 bases, leaving 7 bases not matched to a gene. Per germline, CDR1 SGHKS and CDR2 YYEKEE (reference sequence). The CDR3 has 16 amino acids. This chain's CDR3 is CASSFLASGRNGELFF. The DNA for the CDR3 is TGTGCCAGCAGCTTCTTAGCTAGCGGGAGGAACGGGGAGCTGTTTTTT.

The sample holds a few counts of this clonotype. This sequence joins TRBV19 and TRBJ2-2; no reliable D call. The germline V and J ends were trimmed by 3 bases and 6 bases, with 14 bases remaining between them. Germline CDR1 is LNHDA and CDR2 is SQIVND (reference sequence). The CDR3 loop spans 15 amino acids. DNA of the CDR3: TGTGCCAGTAGTATTCTCCGAACTACGCCCGGGGAGCTGTTTTTT. Amino acids: CASSILRTTPGELFF. Full variable domain (remainder filled in from reference TRBV19 and TRBJ2-2): DGGITQSPKYLFRKEGQNVTLSCEQNLNHDAMYWYRQDPGQGLRLIYYSQIVNDFQKGDIAEGYSVSREKKESFPLTVTSAQKNPTAFYLCASSILRTTPGELFFGEGSRLTVL.

The chain combines TRBV29-1 with TRBJ1-1; D perhaps matches TRBD1 (5 bases). Trimming shortened V by 5 bases and J by 0 bases, and 10 bases separated the two germline ends. The CDR3 totals 13 residues. Germline CDR1 SQVTM, CDR2 ANQGSEA. Here the CDR3 reads CSVKGTVNTEAFF. In DNA form, the CDR3 reads TGCAGCGTTAAAGGGACGGTGAACACTGAAGCTTTCTTT.

The chain joins TRBV4-2 to TRBJ2-7, with TRBD2 matching 8 bases. The CDR3 consists of 15 residues. After removal of 1 base from V and 3 bases from J, the junction contained 5 bases not matched to a gene. CDR1 is LGHNA and CDR2 is YNFKEQ in the germline V gene. CDR3: CASSQASGSRYEQYF. Written as DNA, the CDR3 is TGTGCCAGCAGCCAAGCCAGCGGGAGTCGCTACGAGCAGTACTTC.

This clonotype was detected a few times. The V and J genes are TRBV9 and TRBJ2-2, with 7 nucleotides matching TRBD1. V was pared by 2 bases and J by 5 bases, with 9 bases of the junction left unmatched. The CDR3 is 16 residues long. Germline V gene lookup returns CDR1 SGDLS and CDR2 YYNGEE. CDR3: CASSVRGSPGTGELFF. The CDR3, as DNA: TGTGCCAGCAGCGTCAGGGGGAGCCCGGGGACCGGGGAGCTGTTTTTT.

This clonotype turned up a few times. This sequence joins TRBV7-6 and TRBJ2-1; D is uncertain. The V end was cut by 4 bases, the J end by 5 bases, with 15 bases between. Per the germline V gene, CDR1 is SGHVS and CDR2 is FNYEAQ. The CDR3 is made up of 15 amino acids. CDR3 bases: TGTGCCAGCAGCTCAGGACCCCAAGCCCACAATGAGCAGTTCTTC. It translates to CASSSGPQAHNEQFF.

The chain couples TRBV20-1 to TRBJ2-7, with D perhaps matching TRBD2 (6 bases). Germline loops: CDR1 DFQATT, CDR2 SNEGSKA (reference sequence). The CDR3 loop spans 13 amino acids. V lost 6 bases and J 4 bases, leaving 16 bases between the germline ends. The CDR3 sequence: CSAPVPGTYEQYF. The CDR3 DNA follows: TGCAGTGCCCCGGTTCCCGGGACTTACGAGCAGTACTTC.

The chain combines TRBV10-1 with TRBJ2-1; TRBD2 matches at 10 bases. This CDR3 spans 12 amino acids. Germline lookup yields CDR1 WNHNN and CDR2 SYGVQD (reference sequence). V gave up 11 bases and J gave up 14 bases; unmatched junction bases: 12. CDR3 protein: CAPRDLAGVEFF. CDR3 coding DNA: TGCGCCCCGAGGGACCTAGCGGGAGTGGAGTTCTTC.

The rearrangement uses TRBV7-3 and TRBJ2-1; 14 nucleotides match TRBD2. Germline CDR1 SGHTA, CDR2 FQGTGA. This CDR3 region has 13 residues. The trim removed 5 bases at V and 14 bases at J, leaving 5 bases unmatched. Here the CDR3 reads CASSPGTSGSKFF. CDR3 nucleotide sequence: TGTGCCAGCAGCCCCGGGACTAGCGGGAGTAAGTTCTTC.

The V call is TRBV24-1, the J call TRBJ2-1; 10 positions agree with TRBD1. Germline-derived CDR1 and CDR2 are KGHDR and SFDVKD. The CDR3 covers 16 residues. V lost 8 bases, J lost 6 bases, and 12 bases stayed unmatched. CDR3 region: CATKGREDRGANEQFF. Written as DNA, the CDR3 is TGTGCCACCAAAGGGAGGGAGGACAGGGGGGCCAATGAGCAGTTCTTC.

The chain has TRBV24-1 and TRBJ1-2, with 7 bases lining up with TRBD1. The CDR3 runs to 13 residues. V was pared by 3 bases and J by 9 bases, with 6 bases of the junction left unmatched. Germline V CDR1 and CDR2: KGHDR, SFDVKD. The CDR3 protein is CATSDEQGLSYTF. Written as DNA, the CDR3 is TGTGCCACCAGTGATGAACAGGGGTTGAGCTACACCTTC.

The rearrangement joins TRBV2 to TRBJ2-1; no firm D call. Between the trimmed V and J ends, which lost 8 bases and 10 bases, there was a span of 9 bases. The CDR3 contains 10 residues. Germline CDR1 reads SNHLY; CDR2 reads FYNNEI. The CDR3 region has the DNA TGTGCCAGCGGAGTTCTGGAGCAGTTCTTC. Protein product: CASGVLEQFF.

This clonotype was counted between two and nine times. The chain joins TRBV7-9 to TRBJ2-2; no firm D call. In germline, CDR1 is SEHNR, CDR2 FQNEAQ (reference sequence). The CDR3 is made up of 15 amino acids. The germline V and J ends were trimmed by 3 bases and 2 bases, with 10 bases remaining between them. CDR3 in amino acids: CASSFEGPNTGELFF. DNA of the CDR3: TGTGCCAGCAGCTTCGAAGGGCCAAACACCGGGGAGCTGTTTTTT.